This T cell receptor beta chain was found in a study of shared T cell receptors in the human thymus (dated by TCRdb to the early 2020s). Study-wide context: The study examined how self-reactive, shared T-cell receptor alpha chains are generated in the human thymus.

Libraries were made using the immunoSEQ multiplex PCR assay. TCRdb carries this immuneACCESS record with in-frame sequences only. Its versions omit some clonotypes, under half of them owing to an unresolved V gene in the studies checked, with the rest unexplained. For this sample there are hundreds of thousands of clones; approximately 95% appear just once. The top ten clonotypes cover around 0.018% of the sample. A word on this clone: This receptor's antigen is unknown. There are no base qualities to consult, and no much larger clone falls within one base.

CDR1 and CDR2 are drawn from the germline V gene: SGHRS, YFSETQ. Trimming costs V 0 bases and J 3 bases, and their ends lie 13 bases apart. Spanning cysteine to phenylalanine, the CDR3 consists of 15 amino acids. CDR3 DNA is the only sequence kept; it has 45 bases, read in frame from the first base. Recombination linked TRBV5-1 to TRBJ2-7; the D gene identity is not certain. Input material: thymocytes. The TCR was taken from a human donor. The CDR3 corresponds to CASSLGTTNFYEQYF. The nucleotide sequence reads as follows: TGCGCCAGCAGCTTGGGGACCACTAATTTCTACGAGCAGTACTTC.